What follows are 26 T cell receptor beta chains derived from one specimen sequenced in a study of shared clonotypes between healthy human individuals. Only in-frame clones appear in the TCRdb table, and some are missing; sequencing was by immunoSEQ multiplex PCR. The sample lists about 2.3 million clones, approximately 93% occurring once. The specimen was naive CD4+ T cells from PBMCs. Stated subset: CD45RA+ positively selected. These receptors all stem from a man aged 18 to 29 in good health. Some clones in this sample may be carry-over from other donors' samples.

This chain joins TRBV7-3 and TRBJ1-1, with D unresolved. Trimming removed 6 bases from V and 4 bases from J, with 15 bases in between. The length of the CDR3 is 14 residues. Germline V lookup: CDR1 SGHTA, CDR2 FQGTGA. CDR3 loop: CASSQWGLSTEAFF. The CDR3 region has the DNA TGTGCCAGCAGTCAATGGGGTTTGAGCACTGAAGCTTTCTTT.

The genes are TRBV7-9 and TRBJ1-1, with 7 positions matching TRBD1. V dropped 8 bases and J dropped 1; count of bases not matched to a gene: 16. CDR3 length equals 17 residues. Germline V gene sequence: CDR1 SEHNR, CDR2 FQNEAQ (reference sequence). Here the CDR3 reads CASHPGLLQGKNTEAFF. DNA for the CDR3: TGTGCCAGCCACCCGGGCTTGCTACAGGGGAAGAACACTGAAGCTTTCTTT.

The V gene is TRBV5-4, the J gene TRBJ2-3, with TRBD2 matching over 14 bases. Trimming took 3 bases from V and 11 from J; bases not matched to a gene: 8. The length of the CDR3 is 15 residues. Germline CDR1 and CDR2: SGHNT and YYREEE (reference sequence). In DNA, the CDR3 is TGTGCCAGCAGCTCGGGGACTAGCGGGGGATGGGGGCAGTATTTT. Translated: CASSSGTSGGWGQYF.

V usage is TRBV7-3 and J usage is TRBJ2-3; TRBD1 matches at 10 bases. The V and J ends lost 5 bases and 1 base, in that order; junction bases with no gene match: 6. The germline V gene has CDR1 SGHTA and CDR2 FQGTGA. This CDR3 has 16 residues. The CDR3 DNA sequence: TGTGCCAGCAGCAGAACCGGGACAGGGGGCACAGATACGCAGTATTTT. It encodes CASSRTGTGGTDTQYF. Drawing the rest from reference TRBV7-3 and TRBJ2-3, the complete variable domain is GAGVSQTPSNKVTEKGKYVELRCDPISGHTALYWYRQSLGQGPEFLIYFQGTGAADDSGLPNDRFFAVRPEGSVSTLKIQRTERGDSAVYLCASSRTGTGGTDTQYFGPGTRLTVL.

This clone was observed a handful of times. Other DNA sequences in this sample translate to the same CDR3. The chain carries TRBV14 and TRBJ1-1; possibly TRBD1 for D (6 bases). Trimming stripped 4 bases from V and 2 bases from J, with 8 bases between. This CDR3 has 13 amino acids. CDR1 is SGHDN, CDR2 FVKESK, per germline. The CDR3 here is CASSRTVNTEAFF. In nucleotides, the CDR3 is TGTGCCAGCAGCCGGACAGTTAACACTGAAGCTTTCTTT.

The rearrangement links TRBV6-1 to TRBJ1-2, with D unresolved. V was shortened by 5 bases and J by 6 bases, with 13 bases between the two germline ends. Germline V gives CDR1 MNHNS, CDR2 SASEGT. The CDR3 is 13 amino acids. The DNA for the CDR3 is TGTGCCAGCAGTTTCGACGCCGTCAATGGCTACACCTTC. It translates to CASSFDAVNGYTF.

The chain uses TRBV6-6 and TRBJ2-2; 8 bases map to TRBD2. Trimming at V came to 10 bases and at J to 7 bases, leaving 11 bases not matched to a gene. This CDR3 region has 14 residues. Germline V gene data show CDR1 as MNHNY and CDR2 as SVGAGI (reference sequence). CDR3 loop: CATYDRGGSGELFF. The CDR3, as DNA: TGTGCCACCTATGACCGCGGGGGGAGCGGGGAGCTGTTTTTT.

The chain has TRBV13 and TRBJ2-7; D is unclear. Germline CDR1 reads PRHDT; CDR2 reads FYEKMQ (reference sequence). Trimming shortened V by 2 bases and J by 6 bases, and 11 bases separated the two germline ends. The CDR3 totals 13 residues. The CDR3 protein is CASSLSVGIEQYF. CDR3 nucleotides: TGTGCCAGCAGCTTAAGCGTAGGGATCGAGCAGTACTTC.

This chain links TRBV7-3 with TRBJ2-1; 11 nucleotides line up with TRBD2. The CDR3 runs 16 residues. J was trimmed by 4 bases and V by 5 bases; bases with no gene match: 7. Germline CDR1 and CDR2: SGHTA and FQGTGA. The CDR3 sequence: CASSMRGTSGYNEQFF. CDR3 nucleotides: TGTGCCAGCAGCATGCGAGGGACTAGCGGTTACAATGAGCAGTTCTTC.

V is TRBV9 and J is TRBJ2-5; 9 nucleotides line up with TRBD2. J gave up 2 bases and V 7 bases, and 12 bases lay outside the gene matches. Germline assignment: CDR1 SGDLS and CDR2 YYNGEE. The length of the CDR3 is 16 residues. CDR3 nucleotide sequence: TGTGCCAGCGCTAGAGGGCTAGCGGGGCGTCAAGAGACCCAGTACTTC. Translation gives CASARGLAGRQETQYF.

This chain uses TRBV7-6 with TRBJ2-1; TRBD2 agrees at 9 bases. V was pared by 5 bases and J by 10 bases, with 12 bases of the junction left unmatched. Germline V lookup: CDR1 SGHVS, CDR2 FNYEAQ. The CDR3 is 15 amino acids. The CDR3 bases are TGTGCCAGCAGCAAAGACGGCGGGAGGGCCCAGGAGCAGTTCTTC. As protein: CASSKDGGRAQEQFF.

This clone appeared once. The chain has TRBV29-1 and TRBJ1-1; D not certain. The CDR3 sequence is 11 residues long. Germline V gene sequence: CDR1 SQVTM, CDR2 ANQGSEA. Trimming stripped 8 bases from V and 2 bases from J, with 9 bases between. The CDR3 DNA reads TGCAGCTCCCGGGAAAACACTGAAGCTTTCTTT. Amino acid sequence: CSSRENTEAFF.

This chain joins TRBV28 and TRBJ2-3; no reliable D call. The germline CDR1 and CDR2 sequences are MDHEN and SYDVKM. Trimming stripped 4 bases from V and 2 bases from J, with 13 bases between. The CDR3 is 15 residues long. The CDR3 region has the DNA TGTGCCAGCAGTTCCCTAGGGCTATCCACAGATACGCAGTATTTT. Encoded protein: CASSSLGLSTDTQYF.

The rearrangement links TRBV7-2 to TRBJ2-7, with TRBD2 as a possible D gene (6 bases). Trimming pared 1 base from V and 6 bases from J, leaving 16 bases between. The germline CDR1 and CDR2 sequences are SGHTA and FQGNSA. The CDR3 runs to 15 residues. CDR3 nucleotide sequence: TGTGCCAGCAGCTTAGTTGCGGGGATACGCAGCGAGCAGTACTTC. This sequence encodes CASSLVAGIRSEQYF.

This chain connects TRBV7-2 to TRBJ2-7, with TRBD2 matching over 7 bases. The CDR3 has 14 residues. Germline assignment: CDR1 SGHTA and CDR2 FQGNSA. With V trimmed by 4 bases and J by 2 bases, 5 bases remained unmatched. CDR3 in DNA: TGTGCCAGCAGCTCCCCCAGCGGGACCTACGAGCAGTACTTC. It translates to CASSSPSGTYEQYF.

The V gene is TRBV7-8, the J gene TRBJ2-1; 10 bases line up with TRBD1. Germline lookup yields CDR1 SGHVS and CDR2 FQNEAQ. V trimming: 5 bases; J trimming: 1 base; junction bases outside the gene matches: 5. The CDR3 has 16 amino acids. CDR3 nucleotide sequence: TGTGCCAGCAGCCCGTCGGACAGGGGGTCCTACAATGAGCAGTTCTTC. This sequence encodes CASSPSDRGSYNEQFF. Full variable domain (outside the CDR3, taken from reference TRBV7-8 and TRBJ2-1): GAGVSQSPRYKVAKRGQDVALRCDPISGHVSLFWYQQALGQGPEFLTYFQNEAQLDKSGLPSDRFFAERPEGSVSTLKIQRTQQEDSAVYLCASSPSDRGSYNEQFFGPGTRLTVL.

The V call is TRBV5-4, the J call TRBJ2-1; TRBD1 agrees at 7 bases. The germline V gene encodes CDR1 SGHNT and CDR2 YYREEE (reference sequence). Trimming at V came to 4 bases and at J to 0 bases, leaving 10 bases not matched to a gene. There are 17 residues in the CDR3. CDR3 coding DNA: TGTGCCAGCAGCCCCATAACCGGGACAGCCTCCTACAATGAGCAGTTCTTC. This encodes CASSPITGTASYNEQFF.

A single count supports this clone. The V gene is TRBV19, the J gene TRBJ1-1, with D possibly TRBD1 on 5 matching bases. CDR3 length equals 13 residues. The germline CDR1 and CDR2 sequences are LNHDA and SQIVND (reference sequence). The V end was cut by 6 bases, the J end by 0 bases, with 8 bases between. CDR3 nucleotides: TGTGCCAGTAGCTCAGGGATGAACACTGAAGCTTTCTTT. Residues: CASSSGMNTEAFF.

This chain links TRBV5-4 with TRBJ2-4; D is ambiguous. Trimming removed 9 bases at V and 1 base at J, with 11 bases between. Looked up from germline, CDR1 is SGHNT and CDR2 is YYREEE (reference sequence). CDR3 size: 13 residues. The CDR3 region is CAISEVAKNIQYF. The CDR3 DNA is TGTGCCATCTCAGAGGTTGCCAAAAACATTCAGTACTTC.

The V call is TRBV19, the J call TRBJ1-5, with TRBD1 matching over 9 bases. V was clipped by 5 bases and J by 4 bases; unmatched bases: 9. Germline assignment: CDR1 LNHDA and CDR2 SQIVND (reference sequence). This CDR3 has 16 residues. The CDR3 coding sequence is TGTGCCAGTAGTCTTCTTCCGGGACAGGGAAATCAGCCCCAGCATTTT. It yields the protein CASSLLPGQGNQPQHF. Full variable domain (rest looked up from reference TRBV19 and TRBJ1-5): DGGITQSPKYLFRKEGQNVTLSCEQNLNHDAMYWYRQDPGQGLRLIYYSQIVNDFQKGDIAEGYSVSREKKESFPLTVTSAQKNPTAFYLCASSLLPGQGNQPQHFGDGTRLSIL.

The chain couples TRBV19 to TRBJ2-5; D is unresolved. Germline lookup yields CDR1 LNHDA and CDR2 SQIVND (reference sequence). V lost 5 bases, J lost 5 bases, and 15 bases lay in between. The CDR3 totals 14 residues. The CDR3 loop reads CASSPSGVLETQYF. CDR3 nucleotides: TGTGCCAGTAGTCCCTCTGGGGTACTGGAGACCCAGTACTTC.

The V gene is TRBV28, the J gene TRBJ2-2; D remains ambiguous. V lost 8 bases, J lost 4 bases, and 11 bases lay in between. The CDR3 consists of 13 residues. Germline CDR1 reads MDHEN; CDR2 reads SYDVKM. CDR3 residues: CASPAPITGELFF. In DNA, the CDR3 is TGTGCCAGCCCGGCACCGATCACCGGGGAGCTGTTTTTT.

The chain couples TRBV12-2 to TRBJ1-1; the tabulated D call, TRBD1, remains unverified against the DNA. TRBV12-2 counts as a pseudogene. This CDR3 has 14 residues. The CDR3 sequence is CASRNLSGWPEAFF. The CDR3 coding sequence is TGTGCAAGTCGCAACCTTTCAGGGTGGCCTGAAGCTTTCTTT.

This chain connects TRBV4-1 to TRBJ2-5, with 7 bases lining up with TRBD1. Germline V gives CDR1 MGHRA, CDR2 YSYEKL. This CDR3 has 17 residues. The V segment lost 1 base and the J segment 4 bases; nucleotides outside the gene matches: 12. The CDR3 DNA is TGCGCCAGCAGCCAAGGAAGGGGGCTGTTGGGACGAGAGACCCAGTACTTC. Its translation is CASSQGRGLLGRETQYF.

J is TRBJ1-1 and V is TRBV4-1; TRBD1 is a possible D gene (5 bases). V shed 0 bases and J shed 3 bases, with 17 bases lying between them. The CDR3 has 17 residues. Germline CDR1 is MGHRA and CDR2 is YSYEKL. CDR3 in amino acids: CASSQDLSKGRDTEAFF. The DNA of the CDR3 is TGCGCCAGCAGCCAAGATCTAAGTAAAGGCAGGGACACTGAAGCTTTCTTT.

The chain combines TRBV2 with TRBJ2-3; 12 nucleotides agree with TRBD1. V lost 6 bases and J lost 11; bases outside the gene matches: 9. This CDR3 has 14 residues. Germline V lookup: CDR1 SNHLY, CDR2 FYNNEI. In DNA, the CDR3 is TGTGCCAGCAGGCCGGGACAGGGGGCTCACGAGCAGTATTTT. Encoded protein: CASRPGQGAHEQYF.